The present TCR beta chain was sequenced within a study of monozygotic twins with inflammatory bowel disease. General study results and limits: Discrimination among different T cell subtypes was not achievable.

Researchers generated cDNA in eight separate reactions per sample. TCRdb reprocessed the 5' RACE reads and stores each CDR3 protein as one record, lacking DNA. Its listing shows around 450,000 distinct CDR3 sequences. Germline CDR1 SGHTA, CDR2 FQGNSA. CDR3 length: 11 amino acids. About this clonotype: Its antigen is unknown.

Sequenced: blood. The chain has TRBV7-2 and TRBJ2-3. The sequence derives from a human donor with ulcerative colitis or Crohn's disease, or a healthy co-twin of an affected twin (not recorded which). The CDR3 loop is CASSRARTQYF.